This T cell receptor (beta chain) was identified in a study of naive and memory T cell subsets (dated by TCRdb to the late 2010s). The study in broad terms: The study applied an open-source, UMI-based TCR alpha and beta sequencing pipeline to sorted naive and memory peripheral blood T cell subsets. RNA was DNase-treated and reverse transcribed with TCR constant-region primers, mostly using SuperScript III. IgG serology results and the functional CMV T cell responses were in complete agreement.

This clonotype was recorded at least ten times. It lacks a known antigen. It has no much larger one-base neighbor in the sample; base qualities were not kept. The paper's findings and limits, for the study overall: After error correction, over 95% of naive TCR sequences appeared only once, giving much steeper abundance distributions than memory subsets. In both CD4 and CD8 cells, the Gini index increased while Shannon and inverse Simpson diversity decreased from naive through CM, EM and EMRA. A clonotype was defined as a single alpha or beta chain sequence rather than as a paired alpha/beta receptor. The repertoire findings for the naive and memory subsets could not be validated, as no ground truth was available. RNA-based TCR counts may be influenced by expression changes linked to T cell activation and differentiation. The abundance of TCRs followed a power law with an exponent that differed between naive and memory subsets yet stayed consistent across the three individuals.

Germline trimming amounts to 3 bases on V and 1 base on J, with 9 as the count of junction bases outside the gene matches. The CDR3 measures 19 amino acids from cysteine to phenylalanine. The sequence is cut down to CDR3 DNA, 57 bases in frame from base 1. The germline V gene supplies CDR1 MGHRA and CDR2 YSYEKL. The library came from UMI-ligation and nested PCR. The beta constant-region primer consisted of an equimolar mixture of two oligonucleotides that together covered TRBC1 and TRBC2. T4 RNA ligase 1 ligated a single-stranded oligonucleotide carrying the SP2 primer and a 12-nucleotide UMI to the cDNA 3' end. The ligated cDNA went through four rounds of PCR with nested alpha and beta constant-region primers together with the SP2 primer. Incubation of the ligation reaction lasted roughly 18-25 hours at 16 degrees C. PCR2 was typically run as a SYBR Green qPCR and stopped at a predetermined threshold to prevent over-amplification. Agencourt AMPure XP magnetic beads were used for all purifications after the first. Libraries were quantified by Qubit and checked on a TapeStation, with a main peak expected near 650 bp. Pooled libraries were sequenced on an Illumina MiSeq with v2 2x251 paired-end kits, typically giving roughly 0.85-2.2 million reads per sample. Each sample library was pooled at around 4.1 nM, and about 4.5-7% PhiX was included to improve cluster recognition. The paper's data handling went like this. Using tag matching that tolerated one base-pair mismatch, Decombinator assigned V and J genes to FASTQ reads that had been processed by Demultiplexor. UMIs were used by Collapsinator to correct both sequencing errors and frequency errors arising from PCR heterogeneity. TCRs were translated and CDR3s were extracted from the conserved cysteine to the FGXG phenylalanine by CDR3Translator, with non-productive sequences being flagged. Repertoires were subsampled to equal numbers of UMI-defined TCRs before Gini, Shannon entropy and inverse Simpson indices were calculated. Clonotype abundance distributions were fitted to a power law by maximum likelihood within the linear range. On one naive CD8 sample, the pipeline and MIGEC gave similar UMI counts, unique TCR numbers and clonal distributions. A set of several thousand CMV-associated CDR3 sequences, compiled from VDJdb and a published dataset, was used to search the repertoires. TCRdb trimmed public reads at Q25 via fastp, called clones via MiXCR and kept in-frame beta chains. Entries are consolidated by CDR3 protein sequence, retaining the most common genes and DNA. What appears here as the V and J calls and clone size reflects TCRdb's work, not the paper's. The sample has 37,000 or so distinct CDR3 sequences on record, about an eighth of them singletons. Together, the top ten hold 22% of the sample.

Separate amplification of TCR alpha and beta chain libraries was performed from the second PCR step onward. To determine each donor's CMV status, fresh PBMCs were stimulated overnight with CMV viral lysate, and IFNgamma production from CD4+ T cells was then assessed. CD4 T cells were positively selected using Miltenyi beads, after which CD8 T cells were positively selected from the CD4-negative fraction. After staining for CD3, CD4, CD8, CD45RA, CD27 and a live/dead dye, cells were sorted on a BD Aria II into four subsets based on CD45RA and CD27. For sorting, CD45RA-CD27- cells were defined as effector memory cells, while CD45RA+CD27- cells were defined as EMRA cells. Blood was obtained from a few healthy volunteers, and the blood from each volunteer was fractionated into CD4 and CD8 T cells and subsequently into four differentiation subsets. Roughly 0.13 L of peripheral blood was collected from each donor, and PBMC were isolated by Ficoll-Paque PLUS density-gradient centrifugation. Sorted cells were lysed in RLT buffer, and RNA was extracted with a Qiagen RNeasy kit and stored at -80°C.

The rearranged chain carries TRBV4-1 and TRBJ2-1, with TRBD2 identical over 13 junction bases. This receptor was identified in a human donor in good health. Sequenced sample: effector memory CD4+ T cells from blood. In the paper's terms, the cell subset or site label means: effector memory, CD45RA- CD27-. CDR3 reads: CASSQAGLAGVRSYNEQFF. The base sequence is TGCGCCAGCAGCCAGGCCGGACTAGCGGGAGTTAGGTCCTACAATGAGCAGTTCTTC.